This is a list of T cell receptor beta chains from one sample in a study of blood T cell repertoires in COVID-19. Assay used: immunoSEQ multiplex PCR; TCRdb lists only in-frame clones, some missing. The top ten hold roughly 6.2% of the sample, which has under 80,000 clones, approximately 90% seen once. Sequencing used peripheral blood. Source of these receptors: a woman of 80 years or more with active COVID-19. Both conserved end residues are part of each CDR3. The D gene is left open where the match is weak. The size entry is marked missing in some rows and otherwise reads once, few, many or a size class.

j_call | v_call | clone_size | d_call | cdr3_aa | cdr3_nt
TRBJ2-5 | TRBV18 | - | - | CASSPVRQETQYF | TGTGCCAGCTCACCAGTGCGACAAGAGACCCAGTACTTC
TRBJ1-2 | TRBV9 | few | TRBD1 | CASSPPDRAFDYTF | TGTGCCAGCAGCCCCCCCGACAGGGCCTTCGACTACACCTTC
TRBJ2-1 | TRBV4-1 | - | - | CASSQDSRGKRYNEQFF | TGCGCCAGCAGCCAAGATTCAAGAGGGAAACGCTACAATGAGCAGTTCTTC
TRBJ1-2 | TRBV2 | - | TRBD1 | CASSTWTGGVDGYTF | TGTGCCAGCAGTACCTGGACAGGGGGCGTCGATGGCTACACCTTC
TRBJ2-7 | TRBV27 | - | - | CASGDWDSFHEQYF | TGTGCCAGCGGTGATTGGGACTCCTTTCACGAGCAGTACTTC
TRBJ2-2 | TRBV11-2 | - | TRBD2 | CASSFISGLARELFF | TGTGCCAGCAGCTTTATTAGCGGGTTAGCCCGGGAGCTGTTTTTT
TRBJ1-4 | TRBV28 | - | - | CASRTGGREKLFF | TGTGCCAGCCGGACTGGGGGGAGGGAAAAACTGTTTTTT
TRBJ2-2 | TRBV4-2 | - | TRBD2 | CASSRARTSGRGDTGELFF | TGTGCCAGCAGCCGGGCTCGGACTAGCGGGAGGGGGGACACCGGGGAGCTGTTTTTT
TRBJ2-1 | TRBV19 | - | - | CASSISGGQTSYNEQFF | TGTGCCAGTAGTATCTCTGGGGGCCAGACCTCCTACAATGAGCAGTTCTTC
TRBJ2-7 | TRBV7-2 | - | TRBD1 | CASSSNRGQGRGEQYF | TGTGCCAGCAGCTCAAATCGGGGACAGGGGAGAGGCGAGCAGTACTTC
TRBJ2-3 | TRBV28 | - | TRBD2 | CASRPSGGYTDTQYF | TGTGCCAGCAGGCCTAGCGGGGGCTACACAGATACGCAGTATTTT
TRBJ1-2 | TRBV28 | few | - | CASSSLKGYTF | TGTGCCAGCAGTTCTCTAAAAGGCTACACCTTC
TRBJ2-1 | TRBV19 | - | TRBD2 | CASTGAGGHSYNEQFF | TGTGCCAGTACCGGTGCGGGAGGACACTCCTACAATGAGCAGTTCTTC
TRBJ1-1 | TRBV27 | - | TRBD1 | CASSSGTGVFGTEAFF | TGTGCCAGCAGCTCCGGGACAGGGGTATTTGGCACTGAAGCTTTCTTT
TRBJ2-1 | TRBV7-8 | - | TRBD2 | CASSLGTSLYNEQFF | TGTGCCAGCAGCTTAGGGACTAGCCTTTACAATGAGCAGTTCTTC
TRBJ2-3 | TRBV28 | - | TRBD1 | CASGWGGQGPDTQYF | TGTGCCAGTGGGTGGGGGGGACAGGGCCCAGATACGCAGTATTTT
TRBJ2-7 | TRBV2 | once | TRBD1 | CASTQRTGRNEQYF | TGTGCCAGCACTCAGAGGACAGGGCGTAACGAGCAGTACTTC
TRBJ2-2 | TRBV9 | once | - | CASSVDREAGELFF | TGTGCCAGCAGCGTAGATCGGGAAGCCGGGGAGCTGTTTTTT
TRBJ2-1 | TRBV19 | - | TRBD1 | CASSRVTGDMSYNEQFF | TGTGCCAGTAGTAGAGTAACAGGGGATATGTCCTACAATGAGCAGTTCTTC
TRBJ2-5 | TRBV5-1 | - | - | CASSLGGTQETQYF | TGCGCCAGCAGCTTGGGAGGGACACAAGAGACCCAGTACTTC